The 19 T cell receptor beta chains listed next were all sequenced from one sample in a study of tissue T cells after allogeneic stem cell transplantation. Produced via immunoSEQ multiplex PCR; TCRdb's table is partial and in-frame only. The sample holds some 48,000 clones, around 70% seen once. Source material: sorted cells pooled from one or two spleens. Source of these receptors: a pool of C57BL/6 mice in good health.

In regard to this clone: Gene names are the mouse ones. The read is 1 residue too short to cover the CDR3 end, so that end is filled in from the germline J gene. The chain combines TRBV13-2 with TRBJ2-5; 7 bases are a match to TRBD2. Germline CDR1 is NNHNN and CDR2 is SYGAGS (reference sequence). The CDR3 length is 11 residues. V trimming: 7 bases; J trimming: 4 bases; junction bases outside the gene matches: 0. The CDR3 is CASWGEDTQYF. The CDR3 DNA, read in part, is TGTGCCAGCTGGGGGGAAGACACCCAGTAC.

In this sample, this clone turned up once. Germline and genes here are mouse. The CDR3 DNA, read in part, is TGTGCCAGCAACGGGGTGGGGACCTCTAGTGCAGAAACGCTGTAT. The encoded protein is CASNGVGTSSAETLY. Given in full, the CDR3 is CASNGVGTSSAETLYF. The chain combines TRBV13-3 with TRBJ2-3; TRBD1 or TRBD2 may be the D gene (5 bases each). With the read ending 1 residue before the CDR3 end, the germline J gene is used to fill in that end. The germline V gene has CDR1 NNHDY and CDR2 SYVADS. Trimming removed 6 bases from V and 0 bases from J, with 17 bases in between. This CDR3 is built from 16 residues.

To note about this clone: The genes are named according to mouse. From the germline J gene comes the end of the CDR3, since the read stops 1 residue before it. The chain uses TRBV26 and TRBJ1-3; a possible D gene is TRBD1 (5 bases). This CDR3 has 16 residues. V lost 3 bases, J lost 1 base, and 13 bases lay in between. Germline values: CDR1 KGHPV, CDR2 FQNQEV (reference sequence). The CDR3 protein is CASSLTQGGSGNTLYF. The sequenced part of the CDR3 DNA is TGTGCCAGCAGTCTAACGCAGGGAGGATCTGGAAATACGCTCTAT.

This clone was picked up a small number of times. The gene names given are mouse names. The missing CDR3 end, 1 residue past where the read stops, is filled in from the germline J gene. The J gene is TRBJ2-7, the V gene TRBV29; D perhaps matches TRBD1 (5 bases). V was cut by 2 bases and J by 2 bases, with 7 bases left in between. This CDR3 has 13 amino acids. Germline V lookup: CDR1 MSHET, CDR2 SYDVDS. CDR3 sequence reads: CASSLRGTYEQYF. Incomplete CDR3 DNA: TGTGCTAGCAGTTTAAGGGGTACCTATGAACAGTAC.

In this sample, this clone turned up a few times. Gene names are mouse gene names. The CDR3 end lies 1 residue beyond the end of the read and is filled in from the germline J gene. This chain links TRBV13-2 with TRBJ2-7, with 10 bases aligning to TRBD2. The CDR3 is made up of 16 amino acids. In germline, CDR1 is NNHNN, CDR2 SYGAGS (reference sequence). V lost 0 bases and J lost 0; bases outside the gene matches: 3. The CDR3 sequence is CASGDATGGVSYEQYF. CDR3 DNA (partial): TGTGCCAGCGGTGATGCAACTGGGGGGGTCTCCTATGAACAGTAC.

The sample holds a few counts of this clone. Here the gene names and germline are mouse. The read is 1 residue too short to cover the CDR3 end, so that end is filled in from the germline J gene. The chain employs TRBV31 and TRBJ1-5; D uncertain. The germline V and J ends were trimmed by 1 base and 5 bases, with 6 bases remaining between them. This CDR3 has 12 amino acids. Germline CDR1 and CDR2: GKSSPN and SITVG. CDR3 DNA (partial): TGTGCCTGGAGTCAACAACACCAGGCTCCGCTT. Residues: CAWSQQHQAPL. The entire CDR3 protein is CAWSQQHQAPLF.

About this clone: Genes here carry mouse names. The CDR3 goes on 1 residue after the read ends, and that part is filled in from the germline J gene. The V call is TRBV3, the J call TRBJ2-5; D gene ambiguous. This CDR3 spans 13 amino acids. Trimming pared 1 base from V and 0 bases from J, leaving 2 bases between. Germline V CDR1 and CDR2: SNHLY, FYNGKV (reference sequence). This CDR3 is CASSLGNQDTQYF. Incomplete CDR3 DNA: TGTGCCAGCAGCTTAGGTAACCAAGACACCCAGTAC.

Comments on this clone: Gene names denote mouse genes. The read is 1 residue too short to cover the CDR3 end, so that end is filled in from the germline J gene. The chain has TRBV5 and TRBJ2-7; 9 bases line up with TRBD2. The CDR3 consists of 14 residues. V dropped 2 bases and J dropped 2; count of bases not matched to a gene: 1. Germline CDR1 LGHNA, CDR2 YNLKQL (reference sequence). Partial CDR3 DNA: TGTGCCAGCAGCCAAAACTGGGGGGCCTATGAACAGTAC. Translation gives CASSQNWGAYEQY. The full CDR3 reads CASSQNWGAYEQYF.

Details on this clone: Gene and germline names: mouse. The read ends 1 residue before the CDR3 terminus; that terminus is restored from the germline J gene. V gene TRBV14 combines with J gene TRBJ2-1, with D perhaps matching TRBD1 (6 bases). The CDR3 loop spans 14 amino acids. In germline, CDR1 is SGHDT, CDR2 FRDEAV. Trimming took 5 bases from V and 1 from J, leaving 10 bases between them. This CDR3 is CASSRDKNYAEQFF. The sequenced part of the CDR3 DNA is TGTGCCAGCAGCCGGGACAAAAACTATGCTGAGCAGTTC.

This clone was picked up one time. Genes here carry mouse names. The CDR3 is cut off 1 residue early in the read; its end comes from the germline J gene. This sequence joins TRBV3 and TRBJ1-1, with TRBD1 matching 9 bases. This CDR3 region has 15 residues. V lost 1 base to trimming and J lost 3 bases; unmatched junction nucleotides: 3. Germline CDR1 and CDR2: SNHLY and FYNGKV (reference sequence). The CDR3 DNA, read in part, is TGTGCCAGCAGCTTAGAAGGGACAGGGTACACAGAAGTCTTC. Its protein product is CASSLEGTGYTEVF. The full CDR3 reads CASSLEGTGYTEVFF.

Notes on this clone: Gene and germline names: mouse. The read stops 1 residue short of the end of the CDR3; the missing end is completed from the germline J gene. The chain uses TRBV4 and TRBJ2-5; 7 bases match TRBD1. V lost 3 bases, J lost 6 bases, and 3 bases stayed unmatched. The CDR3 loop spans 13 amino acids. The V gene's germline CDR1 is LGHDT and CDR2 YNNKQL (reference sequence). CDR3 bases read: TGTGCCAGCAGCTACAGGGGGAGGGACACCCAGTAC. Translating it yields CASSYRGRDTQY. From start to end, the CDR3 is CASSYRGRDTQYF.

Comment on this clone: These gene names are mouse names. The CDR3 bases that were read are TGTGCCAGCAGCTTCGGGACAAATTCTGGAAATACGCTCTAT. This translates into CASSFGTNSGNTLY. The full CDR3 is CASSFGTNSGNTLYF. The genes are TRBV3 and TRBJ1-3; TRBD1 is a possible D gene (6 bases). The DNA ends 1 residue before the CDR3 does, and the rest of the CDR3 is filled in from the germline J gene. Germline-derived CDR1 and CDR2 are SNHLY and FYNGKV (reference sequence). The CDR3 is made up of 15 amino acids. Trimming stripped 3 bases from V and 0 bases from J, with 9 bases between.

Worth noting for this clone: Here the gene names and germline are mouse. The read halts 1 residue ahead of the CDR3 end, with the missing end drawn from the germline J gene. The rearrangement links TRBV13-2 to TRBJ2-2; the match to TRBD1 covers 7 bases. This CDR3 region has 13 residues. Trimming took 5 bases from V and 11 from J; bases not matched to a gene: 9. Germline V lookup: CDR1 NNHNN, CDR2 SYGAGS (reference sequence). The CDR3 protein is CASGGTEGIQLYF. The part of the CDR3 DNA that was read is TGTGCCAGCGGGGGGACAGAGGGGATCCAGCTCTAC.

The sample holds one count of this clone. Mismatch with germline at one junction end may stem from a read error. Germline and genes: mouse. The sequence runs out 1 residue before the end of the CDR3; the remainder is reconstructed from the germline J gene. This specimen includes other DNA sequences encoding the same CDR3. The chain has TRBV1 and TRBJ1-4, with D uncertain. Germline lookup yields CDR1 NSQYPW and CDR2 LRSPGD (reference sequence). The CDR3 length is 14 residues. Partial CDR3 DNA: TGCACTTGCAGTGCTACAGATTCCAACGAAAGATTATTT. Amino acids: CTCSATDSNERLF. The complete CDR3 sequence is CTCSATDSNERLFF.

On this clone itself: These gene names are mouse names. The CDR3 goes on 1 residue after the read ends, and that part is filled in from the germline J gene. This sequence joins TRBV19 and TRBJ1-4, with 7 bases aligning to TRBD1. The CDR3 contains 14 residues. CDR1 and CDR2 from the germline V gene are FNHDT and SITEND (reference sequence). The ends lost 3 bases at V and 2 bases at J; junction bases unmatched: 1. The sequenced part of the CDR3 DNA is TGTGCCAGCAGTAAGACAGGGTCCAACGAAAGATTATTT. As protein: CASSKTGSNERLF. The full CDR3 protein is CASSKTGSNERLFF.

Note on this clone: Gene names and germline refer to mouse. The read ends 1 residue early relative to the CDR3; the germline J gene fills the gap. The rearrangement links TRBV16 to TRBJ1-4; D is unresolved. This CDR3 is 14 amino acids long. In germline, CDR1 is SGHSA, CDR2 FRNQAP. Trimming shortened V by 1 base and J by 0 bases, and 3 bases separated the two germline ends. The CDR3 sequence is CASSLGFSNERLFF. The part of the CDR3 DNA that was read is TGTGCAAGCAGCTTAGGGTTTTCCAACGAAAGATTATTT.

This clone has only one observation. All gene names here are mouse names. The read falls 1 residue short of the CDR3 end, and the missing part is taken from the germline J gene. Other nucleotide sequences from this sample produce the same CDR3. The chain joins TRBV13-1 to TRBJ2-5, with no clear D. CDR1 and CDR2 (germline): NSHNY, SYGAGN. V lost 3 bases to trimming and J lost 2 bases, with 10 bases between them. The CDR3 is 14 residues long. CDR3 region: CASSVRDIQDTQYF. The DNA read from the CDR3 is TGTGCCAGCAGTGTCCGCGACATCCAAGACACCCAGTAC.

Regarding this clone: Gene names refer to mouse genes. The read halts 1 residue ahead of the CDR3 end, with the missing end drawn from the germline J gene. V and J are TRBV14 and TRBJ2-1, with D uncertain. This CDR3 contains 13 residues. Germline CDR1 is SGHDT and CDR2 is FRDEAV. The V and J ends lost 1 base and 4 bases respectively, with 6 bases between them. The CDR3 DNA, read in part, is TGTGCCAGCAGTTTCGCAATTTATGCTGAGCAGTTC. Translating gives CASSFAIYAEQF. The whole CDR3 sequence is CASSFAIYAEQFF.

On this clone: Each gene name is a mouse one. The CDR3 end falls 1 residue outside the read, so it is completed with the germline J gene. The rearrangement links TRBV5 to TRBJ2-4, with 11 nucleotides matching TRBD2. Germline CDR1 reads LGHNA; CDR2 reads YNLKQL (reference sequence). This CDR3 has 15 amino acids. Unmatched junction bases numbered 3, after V lost 3 bases and J lost 4 bases. CDR3 loop: CASSQGDWGKNTLYF. The part of the CDR3 DNA that was read is TGTGCCAGCAGCCAGGGGGACTGGGGGAAAAACACCTTGTAC.